This T cell receptor (beta chain) was sequenced for a study of cytomegalovirus exposure and HLA in healthy donors. There are 13 residues in the CDR3. Trimming took off 7 bases at V and 4 bases at J, with 13 bases between the two ends. In germline, CDR1 is MNHEY, CDR2 SVGAGI. Primers for the PCR totalled 60 Vbeta and 13 Jbeta. Only in-frame clones appear in the TCRdb table, and some are missing; sequencing was by immunoSEQ multiplex PCR. In all, the sample yields 150,000 to 200,000 clones. The clonotype comes from a woman aged 55-69 years in good health and CMV-seronegative. The genes are TRBV6-5 and TRBJ1-1, with D perhaps matching TRBD1 (5 bases). Sequencing input: PBMCs. This CDR3 is CASTPGGSTEAFF. The CDR3, as DNA: TGTGCCAGCACCCCGGGGGGTAGCACTGAAGCTTTCTTT.